This T cell receptor (beta chain) is from a study of T cell changes during pregnancy in multiple sclerosis. Sequencing was performed with immunoSEQ multiplex PCR; in TCRdb, only in-frame clones are kept and a portion is missing. The table records roughly 69,000 clones, approximately 90% of them present only once. The TCR sequence derives from a female donor with multiple sclerosis, enrolled in a pregnancy study. The input for sequencing was peripheral blood, taken in the third trimester of pregnancy.

The CDR3 loop is CAISDHSGTASYEQYF. CDR3 nucleotides: TGTGCCATCAGTGACCACTCCGGGACAGCCTCCTACGAGCAGTACTTC. This chain links TRBV10-3 with TRBJ2-7; the match to TRBD1 covers 7 bases. This CDR3 region has 16 residues. Looked up from germline, CDR1 is ENHRY and CDR2 is SYGVKD. J was trimmed by 0 bases and V by 3 bases; bases with no gene match: 8.